Presented here are 8 T cell receptor beta chains from one specimen sequenced in a study of metastatic and nonmetastatic thyroid tumors. None of the patients had undergone any treatment ahead of thyroid surgery. TCRdb re-called the PCR reads with MiXCR. The sample has about 33,000 clones, about a sixth seen once. Specimen: blood. The origin of the receptors is a female donor with papillary thyroid cancer or a benign thyroid nodule (not recorded which). Some clones in this sample may be carry-over from other donors' samples.

This clone was seen repeatedly, ten times or more. The chain combines TRBV5-6 with TRBJ1-5, with 9 bases matching TRBD1. This CDR3 spans 14 amino acids. Germline lookup yields CDR1 SGHDT and CDR2 YYEEEE. Trimming took 3 bases from V and 7 from J; bases not matched to a gene: 5. The CDR3 DNA reads as TGTGCCAGCAGCTCCGGGACAGGGATCCAGCCCCAGCATTTT. Encoded protein: CASSSGTGIQPQHF. The complete variable domain, with remaining parts taken from reference TRBV5-6 and TRBJ1-5, reads DAGVTQSPTHLIKTRGQQVTLRCSPKSGHDTVSWYQQALGQGPQFIFQYYEEEERQRGNFPDRFSGHQFPNYSSELNVNALLLGDSALYLCASSSGTGIQPQHFGDGTRLSIL.

This clone was detected many times. The J gene is TRBJ2-5, the V gene TRBV6-5, with 9 positions matching TRBD1. The CDR3 loop spans 14 amino acids. Germline assignment: CDR1 MNHEY and CDR2 SVGAGI. The V gene end was trimmed by 4 bases and the J gene end by 4 bases; junction bases not matched to a gene: 4. The CDR3 loop reads CASSSRQGVETQYF. Written as DNA, the CDR3 is TGTGCCAGCAGTTCTCGACAGGGGGTAGAGACCCAGTACTTC.

This clone showed up many times. The rearrangement joins TRBV20-1 to TRBJ1-1; D is uncertain. This CDR3 is 13 amino acids long. V lost 3 bases and J lost 0, with 8 bases in between. Germline assignment: CDR1 DFQATT and CDR2 SNEGSKA (reference sequence). CDR3 loop: CSARREMNTEAFF. The CDR3, as DNA: TGCAGTGCTAGGCGGGAGATGAACACTGAAGCTTTCTTT.

In this sample, this clone turned up many times. V gene TRBV12-3 or TRBV12-4 combines with J gene TRBJ1-1; a possible D gene is TRBD1 (6 bases). The CDR3 covers 11 residues. The V gene lost 7 bases and the J gene lost 5 bases, with 8 bases spanning the gap. The CDR3 coding sequence is TGTGCCAGCACCAGGGGTACTGAAGCTTTCTTT. Translating it yields CASTRGTEAFF.

By share, this clone counts as medium-sized (0.01 to 0.1%). The V and J genes are TRBV6-5 and TRBJ1-2; 8 positions agree with TRBD1. The CDR3 covers 15 residues. The V gene's germline CDR1 is MNHEY and CDR2 SVGAGI. Losses at the gene ends were 2 bases for V and 3 bases for J; bases not matched to a gene: 5. Here the CDR3 reads CASSYPGGADYGYTF. CDR3 bases: TGTGCCAGCAGTTACCCAGGGGGCGCGGACTATGGCTACACCTTC.

This clone ranks as medium-sized (0.01 to 0.1%). The rearrangement joins TRBV20-1 to TRBJ2-7; D remains ambiguous. The CDR3 is 10 amino acids. CDR1 is DFQATT and CDR2 is SNEGSKA in the germline V gene (reference sequence). Trimming pared 5 bases from V and 3 bases from J, leaving 5 bases between. The DNA of the CDR3 is TGCAGTGCTGTCGACTACGAGCAGTACTTC. Its protein product is CSAVDYEQYF.

Details on this clone: One junction end does not reproduce the germline sequence, and a read error may be involved. The CDR3 is CTSSFVGGAGTEAFF. DNA of the CDR3: TGCACCAGCAGCTTTGTTGGGGGCGCGGGGACTGAAGCTTTCTTT. The chain combines TRBV5-1 with TRBJ1-1; the D gene is possibly TRBD1 (6 bases). CDR1 and CDR2 from the germline V gene are SGHRS and YFSETQ. The CDR3 contains 15 residues. The entire variable domain, with the rest obtained from reference TRBV5-1 and TRBJ1-1, is as follows: KAGVTQTPRYLIKTRGQQVTLSCSPISGHRSVSWYQQTPGQGLQFLFEYFSETQRNKGNFPGRFSGRQFSNSRSEMNVSTLELGDSALYLCTSSFVGGAGTEAFFGQGTRLTVV.

This clone was seen repeatedly, ten times or more. The chain carries TRBV20-1 and TRBJ1-1; D is possibly TRBD1 (5 bases). Germline V gene lookup returns CDR1 DFQATT and CDR2 SNEGSKA (reference sequence). V was pared by 3 bases and J by 0 bases, with 11 bases between. CDR3 length: 14 residues. The CDR3 DNA reads as TGCAGTGCTAGCCGTGGGACCATGAACACTGAAGCTTTCTTT. Translating it yields CSASRGTMNTEAFF.